This T cell receptor beta chain was recovered during a study of blood T cells in healthy people across ages. Total RNA, at least 5 micrograms per sample, was extracted from PBMCs. The germline V gene has CDR1 SGDLS and CDR2 YYNGEE. CDR3 length equals 18 residues. J gave up 2 bases and V 0 bases, and 8 bases lay outside the gene matches. Sample-barcoded 5' priming and a J-beta primer mix drove a second PCR of about 6 to 12 cycles. MiXCR, run by TCRdb on the 5' RACE reads, gives a single entry per CDR3 protein. The sample yields approximately 1.5 million distinct CDR3 sequences, 30% to 40% seen once. Sequencing input: blood. The chain employs TRBV9 and TRBJ2-5, with 12 positions matching TRBD1. This TCR was recovered from a woman younger than 45 in good health. CDR3 nucleotide sequence: TGTGCCAGCAGCGTAGGGGGTCGGGACAGGGGGCCTCAAGAGACCCAGTACTTC. This translates into CASSVGGRDRGPQETQYF.